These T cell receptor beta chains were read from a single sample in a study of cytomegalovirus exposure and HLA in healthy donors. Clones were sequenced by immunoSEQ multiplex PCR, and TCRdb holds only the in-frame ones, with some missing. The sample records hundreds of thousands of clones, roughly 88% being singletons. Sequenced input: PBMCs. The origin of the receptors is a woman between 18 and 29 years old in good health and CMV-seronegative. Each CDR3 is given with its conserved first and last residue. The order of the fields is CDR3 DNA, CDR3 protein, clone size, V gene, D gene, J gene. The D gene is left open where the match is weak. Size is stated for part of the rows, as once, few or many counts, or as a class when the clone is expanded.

cdr3_nt: TGTGCCAGCAGCTTGTTGGCCGACAGATACTATGGCTACACCTTC; cdr3_aa: CASSLLADRYYGYTF; clone_size: once; v_call: TRBV5-5; d_call: NA; j_call: TRBJ1-2
cdr3_nt: TGTGCCACGGGGACTAGCTACACCGGGGAGCTGTTTTTT; cdr3_aa: CATGTSYTGELFF; clone_size: NA; v_call: TRBV2; d_call: TRBD2; j_call: TRBJ2-2
cdr3_nt: TGTGCCAGCAGCCAACAAGCCCCTCTGAGCGGTTACTCCTACGAGCAGTACTTC; cdr3_aa: CASSQQAPLSGYSYEQYF; clone_size: NA; v_call: TRBV14; d_call: NA; j_call: TRBJ2-7
cdr3_nt: TGCGCCAGCAGCCAAGATGACAGGGGAAATGGCTACACCTTC; cdr3_aa: CASSQDDRGNGYTF; clone_size: NA; v_call: TRBV4-1; d_call: TRBD1; j_call: TRBJ1-2
cdr3_nt: TGCAGCGTTGTAGTAGAGAACACCGGGGAGCTGTTTTTT; cdr3_aa: CSVVVENTGELFF; clone_size: NA; v_call: TRBV29-1; d_call: NA; j_call: TRBJ2-2
cdr3_nt: TGCGCCAGCAGGGTAGGAACGACAGGCCTTTATGGCTACACCTTC; cdr3_aa: CASRVGTTGLYGYTF; clone_size: NA; v_call: TRBV5-1; d_call: NA; j_call: TRBJ1-2
cdr3_nt: TGTGCCAGCAGTGATAGGACAGAGTATTACTCCTACGAGCAGTACTTC; cdr3_aa: CASSDRTEYYSYEQYF; clone_size: NA; v_call: TRBV6-1; d_call: NA; j_call: TRBJ2-7
cdr3_nt: TGCGCCAGCAGCGCCCGGGACAGAGAAATGAACACTGAAGCTTTCTTT; cdr3_aa: CASSARDREMNTEAFF; clone_size: NA; v_call: TRBV5-1; d_call: TRBD1; j_call: TRBJ1-1
cdr3_nt: TGTGCCAGCAGTTACTCACCGGCATCGACAGACATTCAGTACTTC; cdr3_aa: CASSYSPASTDIQYF; clone_size: NA; v_call: TRBV6-5; d_call: NA; j_call: TRBJ2-4
cdr3_nt: TGTGCCAGCACCTCGGACAGGGCAACGAACACCGGGGAGCTGTTTTTT; cdr3_aa: CASTSDRATNTGELFF; clone_size: once; v_call: TRBV2; d_call: TRBD1; j_call: TRBJ2-2
cdr3_nt: TGTGCCAGCAGCCTAACCTACCTTGGACAAGAGCAGTTCTTC; cdr3_aa: CASSLTYLGQEQFF; clone_size: NA; v_call: TRBV11-2; d_call: NA; j_call: TRBJ2-1
cdr3_nt: TGTGCCAGCAGTCCTTCTGGACTAGCGGGAGAAGGAAGCGTCTACGAGCAGTACTTC; cdr3_aa: CASSPSGLAGEGSVYEQYF; clone_size: once; v_call: TRBV2; d_call: TRBD2; j_call: TRBJ2-7